This T cell receptor (beta chain) is from a study of OX40 agonist ivuxolimab in advanced cancers. Study-wide context: A mean age of around 63 years, range roughly 20 to 79, was recorded, and more than 80% were male. Notes on the study in general: In general, CD8+ T cells held more expanded clones than CD4+ did, on average.

This CDR3 has 15 amino acids. Trimming cost V 0 bases and J 3 bases, with 9 bases left between them. Germline CDR1 and CDR2: MNHEY and SVGAGI. In regard to this clone: Its antigen is as yet unknown.

The table came from immunoSEQ multiplex PCR; TCRdb's copy has only in-frame clones and leaves some out. The sample has approximately 120,000 clones; about nine tenths are singletons. Patients who had autoimmune disease history or got systemic immunosuppression were left out. The chain recombines TRBV6-5 with TRBJ2-1; D is ambiguous. The TCR originated in an adult with an advanced solid tumor such as melanoma, head and neck, liver or kidney cancer. Sequenced material: CD4+ or CD8+ T cells sorted from blood, taken in a trial of the OX40 agonist ivuxolimab. The CDR3 sequence is CASSYSQISYNEQFF. CDR3 bases: TGTGCCAGCAGTTACTCGCAGATAAGCTACAATGAGCAGTTCTTC.